This TCR beta chain was retrieved from a study of cytomegalovirus exposure and HLA in healthy donors. As for the study in general: Ancestry clustering placed around four fifths of under 450 genotyped donors in the Caucasian-associated cluster.

Of note for this clone: The antigen is unknown.

Between the trimmed V and J ends, which lost 4 bases and 7 bases, there was a span of 19 bases. Germline V gene data show CDR1 as SQVTM and CDR2 as ANQGSEA. The CDR3 extends over 14 amino acids. Study-wide results and limits: Later analysis showed most CMV-associated TCR beta chains appearing HLA-restricted. Sequencing likely generated an artifact that appeared as a cluster of highly shared sequence variants. Overall, around 160 TCR beta chains were annotated as cytomegalovirus-associated.

A multiplex PCR was run with 60 Vbeta primers and 13 Jbeta primers. Data came from immunoSEQ multiplex PCR; TCRdb stores just in-frame clones and leaves some out. Of approximately 190,000 clones listed, around four fifths are singletons. The TCR sequence derives from a woman between 45 and 65 years old in good health and CMV-seropositive. This chain links TRBV29-1 with TRBJ1-1, with D tentatively TRBD1 (6 bases). The sequenced sample was PBMCs. This CDR3 is CSVGQGSHFYEAFF. The CDR3 bases are TGCAGCGTTGGGCAGGGGTCGCACTTTTATGAAGCTTTCTTT.